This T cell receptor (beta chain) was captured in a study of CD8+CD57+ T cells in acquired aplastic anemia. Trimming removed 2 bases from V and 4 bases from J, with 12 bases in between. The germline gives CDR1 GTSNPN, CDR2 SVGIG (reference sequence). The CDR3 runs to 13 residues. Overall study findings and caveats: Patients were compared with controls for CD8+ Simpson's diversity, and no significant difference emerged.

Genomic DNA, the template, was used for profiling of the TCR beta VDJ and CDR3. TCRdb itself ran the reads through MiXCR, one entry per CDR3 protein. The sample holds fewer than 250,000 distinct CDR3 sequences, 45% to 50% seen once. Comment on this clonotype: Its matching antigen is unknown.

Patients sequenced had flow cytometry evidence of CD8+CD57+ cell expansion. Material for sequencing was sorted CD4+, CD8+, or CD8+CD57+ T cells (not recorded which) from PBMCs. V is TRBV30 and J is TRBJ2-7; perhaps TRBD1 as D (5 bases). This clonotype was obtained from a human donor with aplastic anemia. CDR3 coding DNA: TGTGCCTGGAGTAAAGGACAATTATACGAGCAGTACTTC. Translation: CAWSKGQLYEQYF.